The T cell receptor beta chain under discussion was sequenced for a study of T cells after yellow fever vaccination. To note about this clonotype: Antigen: not known.

Generation of TCR cDNA used 5'RACE template switching (which added a universal primer site and UMIs). From the 5' RACE reads, TCRdb called clonotypes with MiXCR, one entry per CDR3 protein. The sample records 250,000 to 400,000 distinct CDR3 sequences, 3.5% to 4.5% being singletons. Study-level findings and limits: Post-booster repertoires again held most primary-vaccination clones (approximately 96% CD4, 85% to 90% CD8). It was a weaker secondary response, yet one that peaked faster, at day 5 versus 15.

This CDR3 spans 16 amino acids. V was clipped by 0 bases and J by 1 base, with 7 bases between them. Germline CDR1 reads MNHEY; CDR2 reads SVGEGT. The sequenced sample was PBMCs, obtained 15 days after the yellow fever booster vaccination. The rearrangement uses TRBV6-2 or TRBV6-3 and TRBJ2-6; D gene ambiguous. This clonotype originated in a man between 18 and 35 years old who received the YFV17D yellow fever vaccine. The CDR3 spells CASSYSWGSGANVLTF. The CDR3 coding sequence is TGTGCCAGCAGTTACTCGTGGGGATCTGGGGCCAACGTCCTGACTTTC.